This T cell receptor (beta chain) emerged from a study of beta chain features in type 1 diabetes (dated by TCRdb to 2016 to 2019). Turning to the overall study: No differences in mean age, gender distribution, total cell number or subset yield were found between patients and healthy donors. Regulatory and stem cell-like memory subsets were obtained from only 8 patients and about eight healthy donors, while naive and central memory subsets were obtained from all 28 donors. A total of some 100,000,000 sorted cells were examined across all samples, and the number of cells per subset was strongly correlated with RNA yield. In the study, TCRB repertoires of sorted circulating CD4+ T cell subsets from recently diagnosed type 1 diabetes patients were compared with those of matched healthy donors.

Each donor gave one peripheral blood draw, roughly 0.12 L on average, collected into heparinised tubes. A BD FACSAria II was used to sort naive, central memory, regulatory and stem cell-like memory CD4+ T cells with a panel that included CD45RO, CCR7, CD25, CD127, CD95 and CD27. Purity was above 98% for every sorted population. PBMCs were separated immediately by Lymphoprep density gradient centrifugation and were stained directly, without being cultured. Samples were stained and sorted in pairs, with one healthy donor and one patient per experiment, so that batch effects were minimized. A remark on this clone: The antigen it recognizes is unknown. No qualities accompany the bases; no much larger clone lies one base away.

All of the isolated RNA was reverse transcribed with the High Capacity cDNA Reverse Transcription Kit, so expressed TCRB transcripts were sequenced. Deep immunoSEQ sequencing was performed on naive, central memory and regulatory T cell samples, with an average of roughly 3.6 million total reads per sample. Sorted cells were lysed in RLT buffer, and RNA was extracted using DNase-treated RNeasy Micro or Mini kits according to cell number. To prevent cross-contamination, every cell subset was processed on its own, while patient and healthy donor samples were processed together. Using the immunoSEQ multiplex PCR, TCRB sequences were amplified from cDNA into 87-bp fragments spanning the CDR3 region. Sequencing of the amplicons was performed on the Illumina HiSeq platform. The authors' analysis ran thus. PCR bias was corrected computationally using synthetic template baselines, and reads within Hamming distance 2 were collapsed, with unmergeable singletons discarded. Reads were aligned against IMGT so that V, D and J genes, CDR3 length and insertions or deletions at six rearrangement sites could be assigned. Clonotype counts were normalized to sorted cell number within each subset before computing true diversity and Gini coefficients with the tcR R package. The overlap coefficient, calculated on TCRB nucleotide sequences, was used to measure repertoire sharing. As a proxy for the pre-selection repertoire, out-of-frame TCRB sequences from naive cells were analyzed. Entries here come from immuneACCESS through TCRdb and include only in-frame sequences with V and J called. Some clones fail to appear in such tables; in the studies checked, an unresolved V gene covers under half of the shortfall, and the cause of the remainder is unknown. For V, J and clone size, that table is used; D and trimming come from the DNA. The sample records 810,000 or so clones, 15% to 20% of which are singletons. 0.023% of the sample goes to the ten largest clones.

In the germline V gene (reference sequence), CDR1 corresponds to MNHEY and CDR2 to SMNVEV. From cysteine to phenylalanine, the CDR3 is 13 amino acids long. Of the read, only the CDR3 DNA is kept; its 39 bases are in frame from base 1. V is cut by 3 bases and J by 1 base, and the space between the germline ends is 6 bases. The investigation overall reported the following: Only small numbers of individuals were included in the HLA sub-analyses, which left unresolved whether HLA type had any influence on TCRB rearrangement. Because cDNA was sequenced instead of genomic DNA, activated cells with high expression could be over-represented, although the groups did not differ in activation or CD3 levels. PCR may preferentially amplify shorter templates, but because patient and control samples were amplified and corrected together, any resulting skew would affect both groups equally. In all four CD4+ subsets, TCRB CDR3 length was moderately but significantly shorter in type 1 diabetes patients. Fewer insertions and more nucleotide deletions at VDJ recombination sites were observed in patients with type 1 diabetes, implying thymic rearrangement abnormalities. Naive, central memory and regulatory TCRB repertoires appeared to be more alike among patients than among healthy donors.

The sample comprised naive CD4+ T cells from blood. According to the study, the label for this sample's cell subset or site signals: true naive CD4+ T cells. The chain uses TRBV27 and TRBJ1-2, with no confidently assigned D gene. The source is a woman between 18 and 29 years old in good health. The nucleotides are TGTGCCAGCAGTTTCAGCAATAACTATGGCTACACCTTC. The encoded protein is CASSFSNNYGYTF.